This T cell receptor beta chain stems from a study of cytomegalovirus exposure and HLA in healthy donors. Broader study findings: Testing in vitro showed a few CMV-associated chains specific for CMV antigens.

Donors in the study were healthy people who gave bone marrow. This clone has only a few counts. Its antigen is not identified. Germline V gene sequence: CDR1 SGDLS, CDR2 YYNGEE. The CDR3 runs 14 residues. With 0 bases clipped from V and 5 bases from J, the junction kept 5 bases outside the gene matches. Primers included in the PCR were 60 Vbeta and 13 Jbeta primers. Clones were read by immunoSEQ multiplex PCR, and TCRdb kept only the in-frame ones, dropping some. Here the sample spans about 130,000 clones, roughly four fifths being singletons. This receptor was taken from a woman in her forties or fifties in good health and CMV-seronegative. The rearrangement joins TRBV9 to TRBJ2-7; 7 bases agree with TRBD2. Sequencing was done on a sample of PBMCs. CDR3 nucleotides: TGTGCCAGCAGCGTAGGGAGGGGAGGGGACGAGCAGTACTTC. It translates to CASSVGRGGDEQYF.